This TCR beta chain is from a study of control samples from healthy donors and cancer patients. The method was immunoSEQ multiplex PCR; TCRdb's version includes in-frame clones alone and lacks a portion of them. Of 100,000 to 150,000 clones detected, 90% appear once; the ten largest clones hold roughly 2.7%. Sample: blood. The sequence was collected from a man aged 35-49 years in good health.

The CDR3: CASSSNRGGAKNIQYF. The CDR3 coding sequence is TGTGCCAGCAGTTCAAATAGGGGAGGGGCCAAAAACATTCAGTACTTC. The V call is TRBV6-5, the J call TRBJ2-4, with 7 bases matching TRBD2. This CDR3 comprises 16 residues. CDR1 MNHEY and CDR2 SVGAGI come from the germline V gene. V was pared by 4 bases and J by 1 base, with 7 bases of the junction left unmatched.